Shown below are 3 T cell receptor beta chains from a single sample sequenced in a study of long-term antiretroviral therapy in people with HIV. At survey level, the immunoSEQ assay was run in its v3.0 version. Produced via immunoSEQ multiplex PCR; TCRdb's table is partial and in-frame only. Altogether 42,000 or so clones are present, approximately 85% being singletons, with the ten largest covering 4.5% to 7%. This sample comprised unsorted PBMCs, obtained 3.1 years after starting antiretroviral therapy. The receptors here all came from a woman between 50 and 59 years old with HIV.

The chain combines TRBV6-5 with TRBJ1-1; D unresolved. Germline V gives CDR1 MNHEY, CDR2 SVGAGI. The ends were cut back, 4 bases at V and 0 bases at J, with 6 bases in the middle. This CDR3 comprises 13 residues. The DNA for the CDR3 is TGTGCCAGCAGTTCCCTATTGAACACTGAAGCTTTCTTT. Translation: CASSSLLNTEAFF.

This chain joins TRBV2 and TRBJ2-5, with D possibly called TRBD1 or TRBD2 (6 bases each). Trimming removed 6 bases from V and 5 bases from J, with 16 bases in between. The CDR3 runs 14 residues. Per the germline V gene, CDR1 is SNHLY and CDR2 is FYNNEI. CDR3 amino acids: CASRATGTLETQYF. The CDR3 DNA sequence: TGTGCCAGCAGAGCCACAGGGACTTTGGAGACCCAGTACTTC.

The chain recombines TRBV19 with TRBJ1-1; weak D call: TRBD1 (5 bases). Germline CDR1 reads LNHDA; CDR2 reads SQIVND (reference sequence). Trimming removed 5 bases at V and 5 bases at J, with 15 bases between. The CDR3 has 14 residues. The CDR3 protein is CASSDRFYGTEAFF. Written as DNA, the CDR3 is TGTGCCAGTAGTGACAGATTCTATGGGACTGAAGCTTTCTTT.